These T cell receptor beta chains were read from a single sample in a study of beta chain features in type 1 diabetes. Here immunoSEQ multiplex PCR was the method, and the copy in TCRdb shows in-frame clones only, minus some. The sample holds about 260,000 clones, about a fifth seen once. The sequenced sample consisted of naive CD4+ T cells from blood. These receptors were obtained from a woman in her thirties or forties with type 1 diabetes. The CDR3 runs from the conserved cysteine through the conserved F or W. The order of the fields is V gene, D gene, clone size, J gene, CDR3 DNA, CDR3 protein. D genes are given only for firm matches. Clone size is stated in some rows and not others, as once, few, many or a class when expanded.

V: TRBV29-1; D: TRBD1; size: -; J: TRBJ1-2; DNA: TGCAGCGTTGGTGGGACAGGGGACTATGGCTACACCTTC; CDR3: CSVGGTGDYGYTF
V: TRBV4-3; D: -; size: few; J: TRBJ2-1; DNA: TGCGCCAGCAGCAAGATGGACGGGGTCTCGGGGCAGTTCTTC; CDR3: CASSKMDGVSGQFF
V: TRBV29-1; D: -; size: -; J: TRBJ1-2; DNA: TGCAGCGCTGTTGCGGTGAGCAGCTATGGCTACACCTTC; CDR3: CSAVAVSSYGYTF
V: TRBV4-3; D: -; size: few; J: TRBJ1-1; DNA: TGCGCCAGCAGCCAAGGTCCGAGGAACACTGAAGCTTTCTTT; CDR3: CASSQGPRNTEAFF
V: TRBV5-4; D: TRBD1; size: -; J: TRBJ1-1; DNA: TGTGCCAGCAGCACCCGAACAGGGGGGAACACTGAAGCTTTCTTT; CDR3: CASSTRTGGNTEAFF
V: TRBV7-9; D: -; size: few; J: TRBJ2-7; DNA: TGTGCCAGCAGCTTGTCTCTGGAGTCCTACGAGCAGTACTTC; CDR3: CASSLSLESYEQYF
V: TRBV9; D: TRBD1; size: -; J: TRBJ2-1; DNA: TGTGCCAGCAGCGTAGTTTCGGGACAGGGGACCCTTTACAATGAGCAGTTCTTC; CDR3: CASSVVSGQGTLYNEQFF
V: TRBV29-1; D: -; size: -; J: TRBJ1-1; DNA: TGCAGCGTTTCACCAGTACTAAACACTGAAGCTTTCTTT; CDR3: CSVSPVLNTEAFF
V: TRBV29-1; D: -; size: few; J: TRBJ2-2; DNA: TGCAGCGTCCGGGAGCGCGACACCGGGGAGCTGTTTTTT; CDR3: CSVRERDTGELFF
V: TRBV25-1; D: TRBD1; size: few; J: TRBJ1-6; DNA: TGTGCCAGCAGTAGGACAGGGGAAAATTCACCCCTCCACTTT; CDR3: CASSRTGENSPLHF
V: TRBV5-1; D: TRBD1; size: -; J: TRBJ1-6; DNA: TGCGCCAGCAGCTCCGGGACAGGGCCGAGTAATTCACCCCTCCACTTT; CDR3: CASSSGTGPSNSPLHF
V: TRBV5-1; D: -; size: once; J: TRBJ2-2; DNA: TGCGCCAGCAGCTTGGTAACAGGGCCCACCGGGGAGCTGTTTTTT; CDR3: CASSLVTGPTGELFF
V: TRBV9; D: TRBD2; size: few; J: TRBJ2-1; DNA: TGTGCCAGCAGCCCCCTGGGGACTAGCGGGGGGTCTACCTACAATGAGCAGTTCTTC; CDR3: CASSPLGTSGGSTYNEQFF
V: TRBV2; D: -; size: -; J: TRBJ2-2; DNA: TGTGCCAGCAGTATGCAGGGAAATATGGCCGGGGAGCTGTTTTTT; CDR3: CASSMQGNMAGELFF
V: TRBV29-1; D: TRBD1; size: few; J: TRBJ2-1; DNA: TGCAGCGTGGCCCCCGACAGGGTATACAATGAGCAGTTCTTC; CDR3: CSVAPDRVYNEQFF
V: TRBV4-3; D: -; size: few; J: TRBJ2-3; DNA: TGCGCCAGCAGCCAAACGGGTGGTACGCAGTATTTT; CDR3: CASSQTGGTQYF
V: TRBV5-1; D: -; size: -; J: TRBJ1-1; DNA: TGCGCCAGCAGCTTGGGAGCTTACGAGGCTGAAGCTTTCTTT; CDR3: CASSLGAYEAEAFF
V: TRBV29-1; D: TRBD2; size: few; J: TRBJ2-3; DNA: TGCAGCGCCTCGCGGGGGGGGACAGATACGCAGTATTTT; CDR3: CSASRGGTDTQYF
V: TRBV10-3; D: TRBD1; size: -; J: TRBJ1-5; DNA: TGTGCCATCAGCGGACAGGGTGGCAATCAGCCCCAGCATTTT; CDR3: CAISGQGGNQPQHF
V: TRBV28; D: -; size: -; J: TRBJ2-1; DNA: TGTGCCAGCAGTTTAGGGCAGAATGAGCAGTTCTTC; CDR3: CASSLGQNEQFF
V: TRBV7-2; D: -; size: few; J: TRBJ1-2; DNA: TGTGCCAGCATCCCGCGGGCAGACCATGGCTACACCTTC; CDR3: CASIPRADHGYTF
V: TRBV6-8; D: TRBD1; size: few; J: TRBJ2-7; DNA: TGTGCCAGCAGCCGACAGGGGGAGTACTTC; CDR3: CASSRQGEYF
V: TRBV5-6; D: TRBD1; size: few; J: TRBJ2-7; DNA: TGTGCCAGCAGCACCTTGACAGGGTCATACGAGCAGTACTTC; CDR3: CASSTLTGSYEQYF
V: TRBV5-4; D: TRBD1; size: few; J: TRBJ2-3; DNA: TGTGCCAGCAGCACGGGACAGCGCACAGATACGCAGTATTTT; CDR3: CASSTGQRTDTQYF
V: TRBV15; D: -; size: -; J: TRBJ1-5; DNA: TGTGCCACCAGCACAACTACGGGGCAGCCCCAGCATTTT; CDR3: CATSTTTGQPQHF
V: TRBV6-5; D: -; size: -; J: TRBJ2-6; DNA: TGTGCCAGCAGTACGAGCTCTGGGGCCAACGTCCTGACTTTC; CDR3: CASSTSSGANVLTF
V: TRBV7-9; D: -; size: -; J: TRBJ2-7; DNA: TGTGCCAGCAGCTTAGTGGGCAGCTCCTACGAGCAGTACTTC; CDR3: CASSLVGSSYEQYF
V: TRBV18; D: -; size: few; J: TRBJ2-3; DNA: TGTGCCAGCTTAGGCGGTAGCACAGATACGCAGTATTTT; CDR3: CASLGGSTDTQYF
V: TRBV11-2; D: TRBD1; size: few; J: TRBJ2-1; DNA: TGTGCCAGCAGCTTAGCCCGGGACAGGGATCCGTTCTTC; CDR3: CASSLARDRDPFF
V: TRBV12-5; D: TRBD2; size: few; J: TRBJ2-1; DNA: TGTGCTAGTGGTTTGCTAGCGGGGAACAATGAGCAGTTCTTC; CDR3: CASGLLAGNNEQFF
V: TRBV9; D: TRBD2; size: few; J: TRBJ2-7; DNA: TGTGCCAGCAGCGTAGTAGCTAGCGGTACCTACGAGCAGTACTTC; CDR3: CASSVVASGTYEQYF